This T cell receptor (beta chain) was retrieved from a study of somatic mutations in cytotoxic T cells in rheumatoid arthritis. Study summary: A subset of V beta antibody-stained T-cell populations was isolated by flow sorting, reaching nearly 100% purity, and this subset included V beta1+ cells that went on to TCRB sequencing.

CDR1 and CDR2 from the germline V gene are LGHNA and YNFKEQ. This CDR3 contains 11 residues. Trimming removed 3 bases at V and 13 bases at J, with 10 bases between. Positive magnetic bead selection, which isolated the CD4+ and CD8+ cells, was followed by a flow cytometry check of purity. Some clones are missing from TCRdb's copy, which holds only in-frame ones; the method was immunoSEQ multiplex PCR. The table shows approximately 12,000 clones, with approximately 74% occurring only once. Study-wide findings and caveats: A single CD8+ clone exceeded 20% of CD8+ cells in about an eighth of the roughly 65 patients. Unlike healthy controls, rheumatoid arthritis patients had CD8+ clonality that increased with age.

In its sample, this clone ranks as large. Its antigen is unidentified. What was sequenced was CD8+ T cells sorted from blood. The origin of this receptor is a man between 65 and 85 years old in good health. This chain joins TRBV4-2 and TRBJ2-1; D not certain. The CDR3 here is CASSQTRNQFF. For the CDR3, the DNA is TGTGCCAGCAGCCAGACTCGAAACCAGTTCTTC.